This TCR beta chain was sequenced for a study of beta chain features in type 1 diabetes. Study-wide results and limits: Researchers report that Type 1 diabetes patients had moderately but significantly shorter TCRB CDR3s across all four CD4+ subsets.

The CDR3 sequence is 17 residues long. CDR1 SNHLY and CDR2 FYNNEI come from the germline V gene. Germline trimming cut 6 bases from V and 2 bases from J; bases unmatched to any gene: 8. Per donor, one heparinised blood draw averaged roughly 120 mL. The whole isolated RNA underwent reverse transcription, so sequencing captured expressed TCRB transcripts. The average read count of naive, central memory and regulatory T cell samples was a few million. The protocol was immunoSEQ multiplex PCR, while the TCRdb copy is restricted to in-frame clones and leaves out a portion. This table has approximately 120,000 clones, approximately 15% appearing once. This clone was seen a few times. Its antigen remains unknown.

This TCR was recovered from a man aged 18-30 years with type 1 diabetes. The sequencing input was central memory CD4+ T cells from blood. The chain is built from TRBV2 and TRBJ2-1, with 12 bases matching TRBD2. The CDR3 DNA is TGTGCCAGCAGAGACCTGACTAGCGGGGGACCCTACAATGAGCAGTTCTTC. As protein: CASRDLTSGGPYNEQFF.